This T cell receptor beta chain was sequenced for a study of OX40 agonist ivuxolimab in advanced cancers. For context, the study as a whole: Ivuxolimab, which targeted the costimulatory receptor OX40 (CD134), was an agonistic, fully human IgG2 monoclonal antibody. Intravenous ivuxolimab was administered to patients every 2 weeks at six dose levels: 0.01, 0.1, 0.3, 1.5, 3 and 10 mg/kg. Of the 50 or so patients in dose escalation, 19 had hepatocellular carcinoma, some 15 had melanoma, 9 had renal cell carcinoma and 9 had head and neck cancer. The dose-escalation cohort was about 86% male with a mean age of roughly 62 years, ranging from roughly 23 to 90. Prior anti-PD-1, anti-PD-L1 or anti-CTLA-4 therapy was permitted, and checkpoint inhibitors had been received by around 40% of dose-escalation patients. Three dose-escalation patients achieved partial responses, one with hepatocellular carcinoma and two with cutaneous melanoma. The purpose of peripheral TCRbeta sequencing was to test whether ivuxolimab changed TCR sequence diversity and led to clonal T-cell expansion. The paper describes the monotherapy dose-escalation part (N = 52 patients) of the phase I trial of ivuxolimab.

Notes on this clone: No antigen is known for it. No much larger clone is present one base from it, and per-base qualities are unavailable.

Sequences MGHDK (CDR1) and SYGVNS (CDR2) are obtained from the germline V gene. The V end gives up 2 bases and the J end 5 bases, leaving 6 bases in the junction not matched to a gene. The CDR3 covers 15 residues, taking in both the cysteine and the phenylalanine. The retained sequence is limited to the CDR3, 45 bases, with the frame set at the first base. Beyond this particular receptor, the publication reports: The antigen specificity of the clonally expanded peripheral T cells was not determined. In the 0.1-3.0 mg/kg groups, partial responders had among the lowest normalized peripheral clonal expansion, particularly in CD8+ T cells. After ivuxolimab, expanded clones were on average more numerous among CD8+ T cells than among CD4+ T cells. Low levels of normalized T-cell clonal expansion were also shown by some nonresponding patients. At doses of 0.1 to 3.0 mg/kg, clonal expansion of both CD4+ and CD8+ T cells in blood was seen between baseline and week 6.

Genomic DNA was isolated from the sorted cells so that the TCRbeta CDR3 region could be sequenced. The immunoSEQ Assay was used for sequencing of TCRbeta CDR3 regions. TCRdb took over this immuneACCESS table, retaining in-frame rearrangements with V and J assigned. Such tables are incomplete; in checked studies, under half of the missing clones stem from an unresolved V gene, and the remainder is unexplained. This sample is represented by roughly 80,000 clones; 80% to 90% of them were singletons. Around 0.31% of the sample goes to the ten largest clones. Patients with autoimmune disease history or receiving systemic immunosuppression were excluded from the trial. Peripheral blood for TCR sequencing was collected from all dose cohorts at baseline, on cycle 4 day 1, and on cycle 7 day 1. Samples came from an open-label, multicenter, first-in-human phase I dose-escalation trial of ivuxolimab. Adults with locally advanced or metastatic melanoma, renal cell, hepatocellular, or head and neck squamous cell carcinoma were enrolled in the trial. Before TCR sequencing, CD4+ T cells and CD8+ T cells were sorted from peripheral blood as separate populations.

The rearranged segments are TRBV25-1 and TRBJ2-5, with TRBD1 matching 9 junction bases. This material consisted of CD4+ or CD8+ T cells sorted from blood, taken in a trial of the OX40 agonist ivuxolimab. This TCR derives from an adult with an advanced solid tumor such as melanoma, head and neck, liver or kidney cancer. The nucleotide sequence reads TGTGCCAGCAGTGAAGCCGGGACAGGGAAGGAGACCCAGTACTTC. This encodes CASSEAGTGKETQYF. Here the CDR3 is joined to the reference TRBV25-1 and TRBJ2-5 genes, and the full variable domain is: EADIYQTPRYLVIGTGKKITLECSQTMGHDKMYWYQQDPGMELHLIHYSYGVNSTEKGDLSSESTVSRIRTEHFPLTLESARPSHTSQYLCASSEAGTGKETQYFGPGTRLLVL.